A selection of T cell receptor beta chains follows, all from one sample in a study of identical twins. TCRdb re-called the 5' RACE reads with MiXCR, one entry per CDR3 protein. The table lists 1.5 million or so distinct CDR3 sequences, about 32% of them singletons. The material sequenced was cord blood. These receptors originate from a newborn girl in good health. Both conserved end residues are part of each CDR3. Fields, in order: clone size, V gene, J gene, CDR3 length, D gene, CDR3 protein, CDR3 DNA. D genes are given only for firm matches. Clone size appears in some rows only: once, few, many, or a class for an expanded clone.

>few|TRBV10-3|TRBJ1-2|15|TRBD1
CAISELRQGSYGYTF
TGTGCCATCAGTGAACTGAGACAGGGTTCCTATGGCTACACCTTC
>few|TRBV20-1|TRBJ2-3|14|TRBD2
CSAISSGRSDTQYF
TGCAGTGCTATCTCTAGCGGGAGGTCAGATACGCAGTATTTT
>NA|TRBV3-1|TRBJ2-5|16|NA
CASSQDEVRVGETQYF
TGTGCCAGCAGCCAAGATGAGGTTCGTGTGGGGGAGACCCAGTACTTC
>once|TRBV11-2|TRBJ2-7|15|TRBD2
CASSLRGLAHNEQYF
TGTGCCAGCAGCTTACGAGGACTAGCCCACAATGAGCAGTACTTC
>NA|TRBV13|TRBJ2-4|17|NA
CASSLASGSEAKNIQYF
TGTGCCAGCAGCTTAGCTTCAGGAAGCGAAGCCAAAAACATTCAGTACTTC
>few|TRBV4-1|TRBJ2-3|17|NA
CASSQVFASPSTDTQYF
TGCGCCAGCAGCCAAGTCTTCGCCTCACCCAGCACAGATACGCAGTATTTT
>many|TRBV4-2|TRBJ2-1|14|NA
CASSQVVSYNEQFF
TGTGCCAGCAGCCAAGTGGTCTCCTACAATGAGCAGTTCTTC
>NA|TRBV6-1|TRBJ2-7|15|NA
CASRAPFYRADEQYF
TGTGCCAGCAGGGCTCCTTTCTACAGGGCCGACGAGCAGTACTTC
>few|TRBV12-3/TRBV12-4|TRBJ2-1|17|TRBD2
CASSSTAGLPTYNEQFF
TGTGCCAGCAGCTCTACAGCGGGGCTTCCAACCTACAATGAGCAGTTCTTC
>NA|TRBV28|TRBJ2-7|17|TRBD2
CARNATSGRANSYEQYF
TGTGCCAGAAATGCCACTAGCGGGAGGGCCAATTCCTACGAGCAGTACTTC
>NA|TRBV7-2|TRBJ2-1|13|TRBD2
CASTFGLANEQFF
TGTGCCAGCACCTTCGGACTAGCCAATGAGCAGTTCTTC
>many|TRBV12-3/TRBV12-4|TRBJ2-3|14|NA
CASSLLLFTDTQYF
TGTGCCAGCAGTTTATTACTATTCACAGATACGCAGTATTTT
>few|TRBV20-1|TRBJ1-1|16|TRBD1
CSALGRDRGWDTEAFF
TGCAGTGCTCTAGGTCGGGACAGGGGCTGGGACACTGAAGCTTTCTTT
>few|TRBV6-1|TRBJ2-1|16|NA
CASSEDGGSSYNEQFF
TGTGCCAGCAGTGAAGATGGAGGGAGCTCCTACAATGAGCAGTTCTTC
>NA|TRBV6-5|TRBJ2-7|13|NA
CASRFDGVSEQYF
TGTGCCAGCAGATTCGACGGGGTGAGCGAGCAGTACTTC
>NA|TRBV28|TRBJ2-1|18|TRBD2
CASSLLVGGLEIHNEQFF
TGTGCCAGCAGTTTATTGGTGGGGGGACTAGAAATTCACAATGAGCAGTTCTTC
>NA|TRBV7-9|TRBJ1-1|13|NA
CASSFYQGTEAFF
TGTGCCAGCAGCTTCTACCAGGGCACTGAAGCTTTCTTT
>NA|TRBV20-1|TRBJ2-1|14|TRBD1
CSAGGQGPVNEQFF
TGCAGTGCTGGCGGACAGGGCCCTGTTAACGAGCAGTTCTTC
>NA|TRBV7-9|TRBJ2-1|16|TRBD1
CASSLGTRGRGNEQFF
TGTGCCAGCAGCTTAGGAACGAGGGGGCGTGGGAATGAGCAGTTCTTC
>many|TRBV9|TRBJ2-1|15|TRBD2
CASSVAPGLAYEQFF
TGTGCCAGCAGCGTAGCCCCGGGACTAGCCTATGAGCAGTTCTTC
>few|TRBV3-1|TRBJ2-4|15|TRBD2
CASSSTSGRGNIQYF
TGTGCCAGCAGCTCGACTAGCGGGAGAGGAAACATTCAGTACTTC
>few|TRBV20-1|TRBJ2-5|10|NA
CSAGWDLQYF
TGCAGTGCTGGATGGGACCTTCAGTACTTC
>few|TRBV20-1|TRBJ1-2|12|TRBD1
CSARPQGGGYTF
TGCAGTGCTAGGCCCCAGGGGGGAGGCTACACCTTC